This T cell receptor beta chain was identified during a study of T cells in localized non-small cell lung cancer. Findings of the study overall: The study sequenced only one region of the tumor. As a result, intratumor heterogeneity could not be excluded and remains possible.

Germline V gives CDR1 MDHEN, CDR2 SYDVKM. The length of the CDR3 is 15 residues. V lost 5 bases and J lost 2, with 16 bases in between. Profiling relied on immunoSEQ multiplex PCR, and the TCRdb table lists in-frame clones only, not all of them. The repertoire consists of fewer than 90,000 clones, with approximately 85% occurring once and the leading ten covering approximately 3%. This clone has just a few counts. Its antigen is unidentified. This chain links TRBV28 with TRBJ2-7, with D possibly being TRBD2 (6 bases). The clonotype was recovered from a man aged 35 to 69 with stage I lung adenocarcinoma. The starting material was peripheral blood, obtained before any cancer treatment. The CDR3 DNA reads TGTGCCAGCAGTGTCCCGGGGGAGAGGGCCTACGAGCAGTACTTC. It yields the protein CASSVPGERAYEQYF.